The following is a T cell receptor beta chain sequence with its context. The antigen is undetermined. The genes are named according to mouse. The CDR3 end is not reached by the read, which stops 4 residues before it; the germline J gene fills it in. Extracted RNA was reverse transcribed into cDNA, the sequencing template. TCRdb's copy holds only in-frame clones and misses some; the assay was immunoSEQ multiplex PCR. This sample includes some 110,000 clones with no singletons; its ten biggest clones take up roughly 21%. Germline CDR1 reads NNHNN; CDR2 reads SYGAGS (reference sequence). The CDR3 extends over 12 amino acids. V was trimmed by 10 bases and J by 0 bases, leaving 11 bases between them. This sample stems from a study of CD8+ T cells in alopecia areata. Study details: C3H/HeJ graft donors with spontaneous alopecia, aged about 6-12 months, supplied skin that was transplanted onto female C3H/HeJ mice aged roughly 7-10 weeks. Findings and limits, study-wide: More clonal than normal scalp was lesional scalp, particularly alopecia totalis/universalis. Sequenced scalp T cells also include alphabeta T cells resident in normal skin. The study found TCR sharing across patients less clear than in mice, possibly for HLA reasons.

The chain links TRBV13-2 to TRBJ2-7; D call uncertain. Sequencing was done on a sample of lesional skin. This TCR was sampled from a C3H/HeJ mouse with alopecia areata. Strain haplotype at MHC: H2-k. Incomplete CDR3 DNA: TGTGCCGCAGAGGGTAGCTCCTAT. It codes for CAAEGSSY. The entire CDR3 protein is CAAEGSSYEQYF.